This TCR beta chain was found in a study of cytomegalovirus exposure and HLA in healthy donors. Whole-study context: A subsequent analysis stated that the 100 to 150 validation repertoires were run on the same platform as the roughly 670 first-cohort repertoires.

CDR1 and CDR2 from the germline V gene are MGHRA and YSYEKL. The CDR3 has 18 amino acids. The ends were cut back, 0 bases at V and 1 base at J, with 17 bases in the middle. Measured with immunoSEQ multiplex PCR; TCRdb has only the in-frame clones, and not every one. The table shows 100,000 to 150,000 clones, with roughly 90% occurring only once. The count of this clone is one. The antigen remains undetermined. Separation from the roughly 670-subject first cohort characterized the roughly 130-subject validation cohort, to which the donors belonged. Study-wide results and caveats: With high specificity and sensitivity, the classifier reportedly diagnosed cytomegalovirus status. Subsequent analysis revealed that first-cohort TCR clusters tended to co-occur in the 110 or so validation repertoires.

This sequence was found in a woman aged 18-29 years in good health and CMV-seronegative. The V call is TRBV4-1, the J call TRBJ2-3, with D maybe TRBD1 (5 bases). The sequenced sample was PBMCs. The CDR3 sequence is CASSQDFPQGWRTDTQYF. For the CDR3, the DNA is TGCGCCAGCAGCCAAGATTTCCCCCAGGGTTGGCGCACAGATACGCAGTATTTT.